This paragraph reports one TCR beta chain. Many counts were recorded for this clonotype. The specificity of this receptor is unknown. Base-call qualities are not available, and no considerably larger clone is one nucleotide away. The CDR3 contains 11 residues, cysteine and phenylalanine counted. The read is trimmed to its CDR3 DNA, 33 bases read in frame from base 1. V loses 5 bases, J loses 10 bases, and the germline ends lie 11 bases apart. The germline V gene supplies CDR1 SGHAT and CDR2 FQNNGV. This entry is derived from a study of read filtering for tumor transcriptome and immune sequencing (dated by TCRdb to 2020 to 2021). For context, the study as a whole: The cohort was composed of approximately 17 male and 14 to 15 female patients, with a mean age of 65.9 years and an age range of roughly 47 to 90. By revised international staging, eight or nine patients were R-ISS I, around 15 were R-ISS II and more than five were R-ISS III. Whole-transcriptome libraries were prepared with the TruSeq RNA Access Library Prep Kit after DNase treatment. TCR-region mapped reads per sample ranged from about 4 to 10.27 million with IR-seq versus only roughly 85 to 1,300 with RNA-seq. TCR repertoires obtained by targeted immune repertoire sequencing and by bulk whole-transcriptome sequencing performed on the same bone marrow samples were compared. One of the main goals was to work out a read-filtering strategy for immune repertoire data, in particular whether clonotypes backed by only a single read should be removed. What the study reported, not specific to this receptor: Single-read clonotypes made up about 87% of clonotypes but approximately 3.5% of total reads in IR-seq, and under 75% of clonotypes and roughly 45% of reads in RNA-seq. When single-read clonotypes were removed, the proportions of shared clonotypes in IR-seq and RNA-seq correlated more strongly. Compared with RNA-seq, IR-seq captured clonotypes at much higher depth and more reliably, and a smaller IR-seq throughput was enough to identify most shared clonotypes. The sorted CD138-negative fraction was composed of a mixed bone marrow immune population rather than of purified T cells.

Bone marrow was sampled from every patient at the time of active disease. Isolation of bone marrow mononuclear cells was performed by Ficoll-Hypaque density gradient centrifugation. Myeloma plasma cells were removed and CD138-negative cells were obtained by negative selection following labeling with CD138 magnetic microbeads on a MACS separator. Flow cytometry with CD138 antibodies on an Attune NxT was used to check how pure the isolated cells were. Total RNA was extracted with TRIzol reagent and quantified with a NanoDrop spectrophotometer. For each patient, the CD138-negative bone marrow sample underwent paired RNA-seq and IR-seq. Starting from roughly 410 ng RNA, TCR libraries were constructed with the Immunoverse kit using molecular barcoded adaptors that cover the alpha/delta and beta/gamma chains. TCR library preparation used the same RNA that went into transcriptome sequencing. TCR libraries were sequenced on an Illumina HiSeq 4000 with 2 x 150 cycles. In the paper's pipeline: MiXCR aligned TCR reads to human V, D, J and C references and assembled the aligned reads into CDR3 clonotypes, with quality filtering and error correction included. The tcR package in R was used to analyze clonotype counts and gene usage diversity. Raw mapping reads were checked after the RNA-seq reads had been mapped by STAR aligner version 2.5.3a onto the human GRCh37 genome. To test the effect of sequencing depth on detected clonotypes, IR-seq fastq files were randomly downsampled using Seqtk 1.3. TCRdb took the public reads, trimmed them with fastp at Q25, ran MiXCR for clone calling and kept in-frame beta chains. Rows with one shared CDR3 protein collapse into an entry with the most common genes and DNA. TCRdb assigned the V and J calls; the authors' analysis was not used. The sample table lists about 130,000 distinct CDR3 sequences, approximately 13% of them with a count of one. The ten largest clones capture approximately 9.9% of the sample.

The V and J genes are TRBV11-2 and TRBJ1-1, with the D segment identity uncertain. The receptor was derived from a donor aged 40 or over with multiple myeloma. Sequencing used a population of CD138-negative cells sorted from bone marrow. The cell subset or site label of this sample denotes: bone marrow mononuclear cells depleted of CD138+ plasma/myeloma cells by negative magnetic selection. This receptor carries the CDR3 CASSATLAAFF. The DNA is as follows: TGTGCCAGCAGCGCGACCTTAGCAGCTTTCTTT.